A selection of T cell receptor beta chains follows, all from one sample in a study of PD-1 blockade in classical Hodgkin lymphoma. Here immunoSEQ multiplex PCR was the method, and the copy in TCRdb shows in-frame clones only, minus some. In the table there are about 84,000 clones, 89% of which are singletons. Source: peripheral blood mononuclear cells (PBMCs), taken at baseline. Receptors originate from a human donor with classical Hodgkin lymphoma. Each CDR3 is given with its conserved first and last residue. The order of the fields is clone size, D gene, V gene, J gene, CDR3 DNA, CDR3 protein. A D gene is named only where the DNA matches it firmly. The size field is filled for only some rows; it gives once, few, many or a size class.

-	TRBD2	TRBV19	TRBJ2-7	TGTGCCAGTAGTTCGCCGGGACTAGCGGGAGGCCACTCCTACGAGCAGTACTTC	CASSSPGLAGGHSYEQYF
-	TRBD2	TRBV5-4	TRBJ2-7	TGTGCCAGCCGGGACCCGGGACTAGCGGACGGCCGATACGAGCAGTACTTC	CASRDPGLADGRYEQYF
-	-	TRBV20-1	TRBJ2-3	TGCAGTCGATCCCCCGGGCATACGCAGTATTTT	CSRSPGHTQYF
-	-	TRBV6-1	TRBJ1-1	TGTGCCAGCAGTGAAGATGCAGGGGCGAACACTGAAGCTTTCTTT	CASSEDAGANTEAFF
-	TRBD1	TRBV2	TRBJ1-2	TGTGCCAGCAGTGATTGGGACAGGGGGTATGGCTACACCTTC	CASSDWDRGYGYTF
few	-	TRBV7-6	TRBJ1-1	TGTGCCAGCAGCTTGGGCCATTACACTGAAGCTTTCTTT	CASSLGHYTEAFF
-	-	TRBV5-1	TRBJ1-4	TGCGCCAGCAGCTTGACAGGACGTTCCAATGAAAAACTGTTTTTT	CASSLTGRSNEKLFF
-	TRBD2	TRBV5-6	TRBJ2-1	TGTGCCAGCAGTTTTGTTGTCTCTAGCGGAGACAATGAGCAGTTCTTC	CASSFVVSSGDNEQFF
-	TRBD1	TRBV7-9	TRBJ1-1	TGTGCCAGCAGGGTCGGGACAGCCTTGAACACTGAAGCTTTCTTT	CASRVGTALNTEAFF
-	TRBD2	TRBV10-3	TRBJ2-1	TGTGCCATCAGTGAGGGGACTAGCGGCTCCTACAATGAGCAGTTCTTC	CAISEGTSGSYNEQFF
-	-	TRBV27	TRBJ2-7	TGTGCCAGCAGTTTAGGCAGGGGAGATCGGGAGCAGTACTTC	CASSLGRGDREQYF
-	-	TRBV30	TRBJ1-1	TGTGCCTGGAGTGTACGAGACACCCTCCCCACTGAAGCTTTCTTT	CAWSVRDTLPTEAFF
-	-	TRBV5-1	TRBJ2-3	TGCGCCAGCAGTATCGGGAGTGGTACAGATACGCAGTATTTT	CASSIGSGTDTQYF
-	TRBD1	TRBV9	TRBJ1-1	TGTGCCAGCAGCCATCCCCGCCGGGGACAGGGGGGCACTGAAGCTTTCTTT	CASSHPRRGQGGTEAFF
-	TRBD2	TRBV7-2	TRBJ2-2	TGTGCCCCCCGGCCCAGCGGGAGGGCCAACGGGGAGCTGTTTTTT	CAPRPSGRANGELFF
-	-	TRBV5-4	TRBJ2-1	TGTGCCAGCAGCCCATCGGTGGGGGATGAGCAGTTCTTC	CASSPSVGDEQFF
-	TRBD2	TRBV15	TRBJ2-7	TGTGCCACCAGCAGAGGACTAGCTCTTGGGGAGCAGTACTTC	CATSRGLALGEQYF
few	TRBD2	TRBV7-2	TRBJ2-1	TGTGCCAGCAGCGTAACTAGCGGGCCCTACAATGAGCAGTTCTTC	CASSVTSGPYNEQFF
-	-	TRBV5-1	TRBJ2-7	TGCGCCAGCAGACAAGCCACGGACTCTTCAAACCACGAGCAGTACTTC	CASRQATDSSNHEQYF
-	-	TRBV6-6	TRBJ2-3	TGTGCCAGCAGTTACGAACACATGACACGTCCGGGTACGCAGTATTTT	CASSYEHMTRPGTQYF
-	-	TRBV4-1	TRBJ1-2	TGCGCCAGCAGCCAAGTCATGTCTCTGGAGGGCTACACCTTC	CASSQVMSLEGYTF
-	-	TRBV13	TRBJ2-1	TGTGCCAGCAGCTTAGGCCGGGGCTCCTACAATGAGCAGTTCTTC	CASSLGRGSYNEQFF
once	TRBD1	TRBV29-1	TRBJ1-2	TGCAGCGTTGACTCGGACAGGGGATACGGCTACACCTTC	CSVDSDRGYGYTF
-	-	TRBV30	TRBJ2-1	TGTGCCTGGAAAAGGGGAGAGCAGTTCTTC	CAWKRGEQFF
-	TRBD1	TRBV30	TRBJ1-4	TGTGCCTGGAGTGCGCAGGGGGGCACTAATGAAAAACTGTTTTTT	CAWSAQGGTNEKLFF
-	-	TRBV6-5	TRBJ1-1	TGTGCCAGCAGGGCGACACCGGGAGAAGCTTTCTTT	CASRATPGEAFF
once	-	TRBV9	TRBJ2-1	TGTGCCAGCAGCGTAGGGGGGACGGGGACCTACAATGAGCAGTTCTTC	CASSVGGTGTYNEQFF
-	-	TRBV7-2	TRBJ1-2	TGTGCCAGCAGCTTAGCCGCGTGGAACTATGGCTACACCTTC	CASSLAAWNYGYTF
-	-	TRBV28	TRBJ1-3	TGTGCCAGCAGTTTCCTTCAGGTGTCTGGCAGCGGAAACACCATATATTTT	CASSFLQVSGSGNTIYF
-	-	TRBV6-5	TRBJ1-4	TGTGCCAGCAGTTACTTACAGGGAAATGAAAAACTGTTTTTT	CASSYLQGNEKLFF
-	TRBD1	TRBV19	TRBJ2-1	TGTGCCAGTAAGAAAGAGGGGGCTTACAATGAGCAGTTCTTC	CASKKEGAYNEQFF
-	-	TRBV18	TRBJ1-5	TGTGCCAGCTCAGGAGCTAATAGCAATCAGCCCCAGCATTTT	CASSGANSNQPQHF
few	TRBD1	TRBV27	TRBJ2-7	TGTGCCAGCAGATGGACAGGGATCGACGAGCAGTACTTC	CASRWTGIDEQYF
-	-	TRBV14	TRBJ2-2	TGTGCCAGCAGCCAAGAATGGACCGGGGAGCTGTTTTTT	CASSQEWTGELFF
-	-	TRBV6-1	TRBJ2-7	TGTGCCAGCACCACCCTTCGGCAGGGCGGCTACGAGCAGTACTTC	CASTTLRQGGYEQYF
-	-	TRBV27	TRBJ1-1	TGTGCCAGCAGTTTATGGGGAAACCCGAACACTGAAGCTTTCTTT	CASSLWGNPNTEAFF